These 16 T cell receptor beta chains were sequenced from one sample in a study of CD8 T cells in Susac syndrome (dated by TCRdb to the late 2010s). The method behind the library was the immunoSEQ multiplex PCR assay. RNA was extracted using the RNeasy kit, and roughly 0.5 to 1 microgram was reverse transcribed with random hexamers. The public reads were quality trimmed at Q25 with fastp and then assembled into clones with MiXCR by TCRdb, keeping productive beta chains. Rows with a matching CDR3 protein are joined into one entry that keeps the most common DNA and genes. The sample table holds approximately 210,000 distinct CDR3 sequences, of which approximately 94% were seen once. The leading ten clones occupy about 0.14% of the sample. The material sequenced was CD4+ T cells from PBMCs. All receptors come from a human donor with Susac syndrome.

The chain carries TRBV10-3 and TRBJ2-6; D remains ambiguous. The CDR3 totals 16 residues. Germline V gives CDR1 ENHRY, CDR2 SYGVKD. The V and J ends lost 6 bases and 0 bases respectively, with 12 bases between them. The CDR3 sequence is CAISLVADSGANVLTF. CDR3 coding DNA: TGTGCCATCAGCCTCGTGGCCGACTCTGGGGCCAACGTCCTGACTTTC.

This clonotype has more than one count but fewer than ten. This sequence joins TRBV7-3 and TRBJ2-2; TRBD1 aligns across 9 bases. The J segment lost 2 bases and the V segment lost 5 bases, leaving 3 bases of the junction unmatched. There are 15 residues in the CDR3. CDR1 is SGHTA, CDR2 FQGTGA, per germline. In DNA form, the CDR3 reads TGTGCCAGCAGCCGGGACAGGGTTAACACCGGGGAGCTGTTTTTT. This translates into CASSRDRVNTGELFF.

This chain connects TRBV19 to TRBJ1-2; D ambiguous. CDR1 and CDR2 (germline): LNHDA, SQIVND (reference sequence). The CDR3 runs 14 residues. V was clipped by 0 bases and J by 3 bases, with 8 bases between them. The CDR3 region is CASSIDAGYYGYTF. CDR3 DNA sequence: TGTGCCAGTAGTATAGATGCCGGATACTATGGCTACACCTTC. Variable domain in full (rest from reference TRBV19 and TRBJ1-2): DGGITQSPKYLFRKEGQNVTLSCEQNLNHDAMYWYRQDPGQGLRLIYYSQIVNDFQKGDIAEGYSVSREKKESFPLTVTSAQKNPTAFYLCASSIDAGYYGYTFGSGTRLTVV.

The chain joins TRBV12-3 or TRBV12-4 to TRBJ2-1; 10 positions match TRBD2. V shed 6 bases and J 0 bases; nucleotides not matched to a gene: 5. CDR3 length: 16 residues. As DNA, the CDR3 is TGTGCCAGCAGCCTAGAGCGGGGGGGCTCCTACAATGAGCAGTTCTTC. Encoded protein: CASSLERGGSYNEQFF.

A single count supports this clonotype. The chain joins TRBV7-9 to TRBJ2-7; the D gene is possibly TRBD2 (6 bases). Germline V gene lookup returns CDR1 SEHNR and CDR2 FQNEAQ (reference sequence). The ends were cut back, 1 base at V and 1 base at J, with 11 bases in the middle. The CDR3 extends over 15 amino acids. The chain's CDR3 is CASSLGGLLSYEQYF. CDR3 bases: TGTGCCAGCAGCTTAGGGGGACTTCTATCCTACGAGCAGTACTTC.

The genes are TRBV29-1 and TRBJ2-7, with unresolved D. The CDR3 extends over 13 amino acids. Germline CDR1 and CDR2: SQVTM and ANQGSEA. Trimming stripped 5 bases from V and 3 bases from J, with 14 bases between. The CDR3 sequence is CSVSRAPSYEQYF. The CDR3 nucleotides are TGCAGCGTTTCACGGGCCCCGAGCTACGAGCAGTACTTC.

V gene TRBV2 combines with J gene TRBJ2-2, with 9 bases identical to TRBD1. The length of the CDR3 is 15 residues. Germline values: CDR1 SNHLY, CDR2 FYNNEI. The V and J ends lost 6 bases and 1 base, in that order; junction bases with no gene match: 3. CDR3 DNA sequence: TGTGCCAGCAGGGTGGACAGGGGGAACACCGGGGAGCTGTTTTTT. It translates to CASRVDRGNTGELFF. The variable domain in full, completed from reference TRBV2 and TRBJ2-2, reads EPEVTQTPSHQVTQMGQEVILRCVPISNHLYFYWYRQILGQKVEFLVSFYNNEISEKSEIFDDQFSVERPDGSNFTLKIRSTKLEDSAMYFCASRVDRGNTGELFFGEGSRLTVL.

This chain links TRBV7-2 with TRBJ1-5, with 7 bases matching TRBD1. The CDR3 spans 15 residues. Germline assignment: CDR1 SGHTA and CDR2 FQGNSA. With V trimmed by 5 bases and J by 4 bases, 8 bases remained unmatched. DNA for the CDR3: TGTGCCAGCAGCCCCGGACAGGCGGAGAATCAGCCCCAGCATTTT. Its translation: CASSPGQAENQPQHF.

The V gene is TRBV6-2 or TRBV6-3, the J gene TRBJ1-4; a weak D match, TRBD1 (5 bases). V gave up 6 bases and J gave up 5 bases, with 10 bases separating them. The CDR3 consists of 13 residues. Germline V CDR1 and CDR2: MNHEY, SVGEGT. The CDR3 region has the DNA TGTGCCAGCAGAGGGACTTCAAATGAAAAACTGTTTTTT. Its protein is CASRGTSNEKLFF.

This sequence joins TRBV25-1 and TRBJ1-1; D is perhaps TRBD1 (6 bases). V was cut by 7 bases and J by 4 bases, with 16 bases left in between. The CDR3 is 14 residues long. The germline gives CDR1 MGHDK, CDR2 SYGVNS. This CDR3 is CASTKRGKPTEAFF. CDR3 nucleotides: TGTGCCAGCACTAAGAGGGGGAAGCCCACTGAAGCTTTCTTT.

This chain joins TRBV12-3 or TRBV12-4 and TRBJ2-1, with TRBD2 identical over 8 bases. V shed 6 bases and J 9 bases; nucleotides not matched to a gene: 10. This CDR3 is 14 amino acids long. The CDR3: CASSPGTSFGEQFF. The CDR3 DNA sequence: TGTGCCAGCAGCCCCGGGACTAGTTTCGGTGAGCAGTTCTTC.

This clonotype has just one count. The chain carries TRBV4-3 and TRBJ1-2, with TRBD1 as a possible D gene (5 bases). This CDR3 has 14 residues. CDR1 is LGHNA, CDR2 YSLEER, per germline. V lost 6 bases, J lost 8 bases, and 19 bases lay in between. The CDR3 is CASRHTQGEGGYTF. CDR3 DNA sequence: TGCGCCAGCAGGCACACCCAAGGGGAGGGAGGCTACACCTTC.

This rearrangement joins TRBV4-1 to TRBJ2-7; D gene uncertain. V lost 0 bases, J lost 3 bases, and 9 bases lay in between. Germline V gives CDR1 MGHRA, CDR2 YSYEKL. This CDR3 region has 14 residues. CDR3 sequence: CASSQDTQFYEQYF. The CDR3 bases are TGCGCCAGCAGCCAAGATACGCAGTTCTACGAGCAGTACTTC.

This clonotype was seen just once. The chain joins TRBV30 to TRBJ1-3, with TRBD1 matching over 8 bases. Trimming cost V 4 bases and J 0 bases; bases outside gene matches: 8. The CDR3 loop spans 16 amino acids. The V gene's germline CDR1 is GTSNPN and CDR2 SVGIG (reference sequence). The CDR3 bases are TGTGCCTGGAATCTACAGGGGGTCGGCTCTGGAAACACCATATATTTT. It yields the protein CAWNLQGVGSGNTIYF.

The V and J genes are TRBV7-2 and TRBJ2-7, with D unresolved. CDR3 size: 14 residues. Trimming took 3 bases from V and 3 from J, leaving 12 bases between them. The germline V gene encodes CDR1 SGHTA and CDR2 FQGNSA. The CDR3 loop reads CASSLGRSYYEQYF. CDR3 coding DNA: TGTGCCAGCAGCTTGGGCAGGTCCTACTACGAGCAGTACTTC. Drawing the rest from reference TRBV7-2 and TRBJ2-7, the complete variable domain is GAGVSQSPSNKVTEKGKDVELRCDPISGHTALYWYRQSLGQGLEFLIYFQGNSAPDKSGLPSDRFSAERTGGSVSTLTIQRTQQEDSAVYLCASSLGRSYYEQYFGPGTRLTVT.

This clonotype was seen only once. The chain employs TRBV20-1 and TRBJ2-2, with 7 bases identical to TRBD2. The CDR3 has 15 amino acids. Trimming removed 4 bases from V and 0 bases from J; junction bases left unmatched: 5. The germline CDR1 and CDR2 sequences are DFQATT and SNEGSKA (reference sequence). The CDR3 loop reads CSAMLGGANTGELFF. DNA of the CDR3: TGCAGTGCTATGCTTGGGGGGGCGAACACCGGGGAGCTGTTTTTT.